The clone carrying this T cell receptor (beta chain) was seen a handful of times. Its target is unknown. Each CDR3 protein is one row after TCRdb ran MiXCR on the 5' RACE reads. The sample lists a few hundred thousand distinct CDR3 sequences; less than 9% were seen once. Per germline, CDR1 LGHNA and CDR2 YSLEER. J lost 6 bases, V lost 1 base, and 6 bases had no gene match. The CDR3 has 15 amino acids. These data belong to a study of T cells after yellow fever vaccination. About the study: Researchers used SMART-Seq v4 Ultra Low Input to prepare fractions that had low cell numbers.

Findings of the study overall: At 95% to 97% for CD4 and almost 90% for CD8, most primary-vaccination clones showed up again after the booster. A weaker secondary response peaked on day 5, the primary on day 15.

The sample in question was CD4+ T cells sorted from PBMCs, obtained 15 days after the yellow fever booster vaccination. The receptor's source is a young man who received the YFV17D yellow fever vaccine. This chain links TRBV4-3 with TRBJ2-4, with 7 nucleotides matching TRBD2. CDR3 loop: CASSQGTGGGNIQYF. CDR3 sequence (DNA): TGCGCCAGCAGCCAAGGTACGGGAGGTGGAAACATTCAGTACTTC.